The sequence of this TCR beta chain was determined in a study of shared clonotypes between healthy human individuals. Assay used: immunoSEQ multiplex PCR; TCRdb lists only in-frame clones, some missing. The sample holds about 990,000 clones, approximately 80% seen once. Germline V gene lookup returns CDR1 MDHEN and CDR2 SYDVKM. V gave up 3 bases and J gave up 4 bases; unmatched junction bases: 5. The CDR3 is made up of 15 amino acids. Sample: memory CD4+ T cells from PBMCs. Documented subset: CD45RA-negative fraction. The clonotype was recovered from a man between 18 and 35 years old in good health. Some clones in this sample may be carry-over from other donors' samples. V is TRBV28 and J is TRBJ2-3; 9 bases agree with TRBD1. CDR3: CASSLLTGGPDTQYF. The DNA for the CDR3 is TGTGCCAGCAGTTTGCTGACAGGGGGTCCAGATACGCAGTATTTT. Filled out from reference TRBV28 and TRBJ2-3, the complete variable domain reads DVKVTQSSRYLVKRTGEKVFLECVQDMDHENMFWYRQDPGLGLRLIYFSYDVKMKEKGDIPEGYSVSREKKERFSLILESASTNQTSMYLCASSLLTGGPDTQYFGPGTRLTVL.